This is a list of T cell receptor beta chains from one sample in a study of T-cell memory formation after mild COVID-19. TCRdb reanalysed the 5' RACE reads using MiXCR and keeps one entry per CDR3 protein. This sample has some 100,000 distinct CDR3 sequences, with 11% found just once. Sequencing was carried out using PBMCs or a T cell subset sorted from them (not recorded which). Receptor source: a man younger than 35 who had mild COVID-19 (a few samples of this study predate the infection). Cell type and time point are not known. Each CDR3 is given with its conserved first and last residue. The D gene is left open where the match is weak. Clone size, where shown, is once, few, many, or a class for clones that have expanded.

D	V	J	size	DNA	CDR3
NA	TRBV29-1	TRBJ2-7	few	TGCAGCGCCTCCTTGACAAATACCTACGAGCAGTACTTC	CSASLTNTYEQYF
NA	TRBV14	TRBJ1-1	few	TGTGCCAGCAGCCAAGGGCCTCTGACAGCGTGGAACACTGAAGCTTTCTTT	CASSQGPLTAWNTEAFF
TRBD2	TRBV6-6	TRBJ2-1	few	TGTGCCAGCAGTTACTCCCAGGGAGGGAATGAGCAGTTCTTC	CASSYSQGGNEQFF
TRBD1	TRBV6-5	TRBJ1-2	NA	TGTGCCAGCAGTGTGGGACAGGGCGACTATGGCTACACCTTC	CASSVGQGDYGYTF
NA	TRBV4-3	TRBJ2-6	many	TGCGCCAGCAGCCAAGAAACCCAGGGGACTGGGGCCAACGTCCTGACTTTC	CASSQETQGTGANVLTF
TRBD1	TRBV11-3	TRBJ2-7	NA	TGTGCCAGCAGCTCCGGGACAGGTGCCCTGGAGCAGTACTTC	CASSSGTGALEQYF
NA	TRBV13	TRBJ1-5	few	TGTGCCAGCAGCGGTCATAATCAGCCCCAGCATTTT	CASSGHNQPQHF
TRBD2	TRBV7-8	TRBJ2-1	many	TGTGCCAGCAGCACATATAGCGGGGGAGTTTACAATGAGCAGTTCTTC	CASSTYSGGVYNEQFF
TRBD1	TRBV4-2	TRBJ2-5	few	TGTGCCAGCAGCCAAGAGGCATCGGGACAGGGATTACAAGAGACCCAGTACTTC	CASSQEASGQGLQETQYF
NA	TRBV5-4	TRBJ2-3	NA	TGTGCCAGCGGAGATGGGCCCGGCGCGACAGATACGCAGTATTTT	CASGDGPGATDTQYF
NA	TRBV6-5	TRBJ2-2	NA	TGTGCCAGCAGTTACTCGACCTCGGGTCACGGGGAGCTGTTTTTT	CASSYSTSGHGELFF